Each of the 2 T cell receptor beta chains below was sequenced from the same sample in a study of cytomegalovirus exposure and HLA in healthy donors. The PCR made use of 60 Vbeta and 13 Jbeta primers. Profiling relied on immunoSEQ multiplex PCR, and the TCRdb table lists in-frame clones only, not all of them. The sample holds roughly 130,000 clones, around 66% seen once. The source material was PBMCs. Receptor source: a woman in her sixties or seventies in good health and CMV-seronegative.

This clone was found once. The chain links TRBV10-3 to TRBJ2-1; 11 bases match TRBD2. Germline CDR1 is ENHRY and CDR2 is SYGVKD. The J segment lost 0 bases and the V segment lost 4 bases, leaving 8 bases of the junction unmatched. The CDR3 runs 18 residues. In DNA form, the CDR3 reads TGTGCCATCAGTGTTCTAGCGGGGGGTGGGGGCTCCTACAATGAGCAGTTCTTC. This codes for CAISVLAGGGGSYNEQFF.

V gene TRBV5-6 combines with J gene TRBJ2-5, with 9 bases lining up with TRBD1. The germline V gene has CDR1 SGHDT and CDR2 YYEEEE. The CDR3 consists of 15 residues. The V gene end was trimmed by 2 bases and the J gene end by 5 bases; junction bases not matched to a gene: 7. Here the CDR3 reads CASSFINRGQETQYF. CDR3 nucleotide sequence: TGTGCCAGCAGCTTCATCAACAGGGGGCAGGAGACCCAGTACTTC.